The source of this TCR beta chain is a study of shared clonotypes between healthy human individuals. As for the study in general: For every donor, three CD4 naive, three CD4 memory, two CD8 naive and one CD8 memory plates were used. The study's findings and limits: In general, naive subsets displayed greater estimated richness than memory subsets did.

As to this clone: Its antigen is currently unknown.

Measured with immunoSEQ multiplex PCR; TCRdb has only the in-frame clones, and not every one. The data show over a million clones, around 75% seen once. The CDR3 sequence is 11 residues long. Trimming stripped 1 base from V and 12 bases from J, with 7 bases between. Germline V gene data show CDR1 as SGHAT and CDR2 as FQNNGV. V usage is TRBV11-2 and J usage is TRBJ2-1; D not certain. The specimen was memory CD4+ T cells sorted from blood. Noted subset: CD45RA-negative fraction. The source of this sequence is a man younger than 35 in good health. The CDR3 loop is CASSLGVGQFF. Written as DNA, the CDR3 is TGTGCCAGCAGCTTAGGGGTCGGGCAGTTCTTC.